The subject of this entry is one T cell receptor (beta chain). What it binds is unknown. The data are from a study of blood T cells in healthy people across ages. Study as a whole: With template switching, about one barcoded beta molecule was captured per two T cells.

Total RNA, at least 5 micrograms per sample, came from PBMCs. Together with a sample-barcoded 5' primer, a J-beta primer mix was included in a second PCR lasting about 7 to 12 cycles. Template switching added a 12-random-nucleotide identifier to every cDNA molecule. TCRdb re-analysed the 5' RACE reads in MiXCR, keeping a single row per CDR3 protein. The table has some 1.7 million distinct CDR3 sequences, about 30% seen once. Study-wide results and limits: When set beside aged donors, long-lived donors presented more naive CD4+ cells and higher diversity.

Trimming took 0 bases from V and 3 from J, leaving 24 bases between them. The CDR3 extends over 19 amino acids. Germline-derived CDR1 and CDR2 are LGHNA and YSLEER. The TCR originated in a woman between 25 and 40 years old in good health. Input material: blood. This chain uses TRBV4-3 with TRBJ2-7; D is perhaps TRBD1 (7 bases). Here the CDR3 reads CASSQDLGGRTGYGYEQYF. The DNA of the CDR3 is TGCGCCAGCAGCCAAGATCTCGGGGGCCGGACAGGATACGGCTACGAGCAGTACTTC.